One sample yielded the 27 T cell receptor beta chains listed below, sequenced in a study of T-cell reconstitution after alpha-beta-depleted transplantation in children. The TCRbeta library incorporated unique molecular identifiers. TCRdb redid the calling of the PCR reads with MiXCR, one entry per CDR3 protein. The profile shows nearly 400,000 distinct CDR3 sequences, around 20% of them singletons. The material was PBMCs from the stem cell graft donor, obtained from the stem cell graft. These receptors were obtained from a human donor who donated a stem cell graft to a child with acute myeloid leukemia.

This clonotype was detected a few times. The CDR3 coding sequence is TGTGCCAGCAGTTACCGCCGGACTAGCAGTGATACGCAGTATTTT. It yields the protein CASSYRRTSSDTQYF. The J gene is TRBJ2-3, the V gene TRBV6-2 or TRBV6-3, with 8 positions matching TRBD2. With V trimmed by 2 bases and J by 6 bases, 7 bases remained unmatched. Per germline, CDR1 MNHEY and CDR2 SVGEGT. The CDR3 is 15 residues long.

This clonotype was counted at least ten times. The genes are TRBV7-9 and TRBJ2-1; TRBD1 or TRBD2 may be the D gene (5 bases each). The V and J ends lost 1 base and 0 bases respectively, with 7 bases between them. There are 15 residues in the CDR3. Per germline, CDR1 SEHNR and CDR2 FQNEAQ (reference sequence). The CDR3 is CASSLVGPSYNEQFF. CDR3 coding DNA: TGTGCCAGCAGCTTAGTGGGACCCTCCTACAATGAGCAGTTCTTC.

V gene TRBV7-3 combines with J gene TRBJ2-7; TRBD1 aligns across 7 bases. This CDR3 contains 15 residues. CDR1 and CDR2 from the germline V gene are SGHTA and FQGTGA. J lost 5 bases, V lost 9 bases, and 16 bases had no gene match. CDR3 amino acids: CASSTEPGQLNEQYF. The CDR3 DNA reads TGTGCCAGTTCTACCGAACCGGGACAGTTAAACGAGCAGTACTTC.

V gene TRBV28 combines with J gene TRBJ2-6; D gene ambiguous. Germline-derived CDR1 and CDR2 are MDHEN and SYDVKM. V was pared by 8 bases and J by 0 bases, with 14 bases between. The CDR3 loop spans 16 amino acids. CDR3 DNA: TGTGCCAGCTCACCGACGGTCCACTCTGGGGCCAACGTCCTGACTTTC. Translation: CASSPTVHSGANVLTF.

This clonotype was observed a handful of times. The chain links TRBV20-1 to TRBJ2-7; D possibly matches TRBD1 or TRBD2 (5 bases each). Germline loops: CDR1 DFQATT, CDR2 SNEGSKA (reference sequence). Trimming shortened V by 6 bases and J by 0 bases, and 12 bases separated the two germline ends. The CDR3 length is 13 residues. The CDR3: CSAGTGNSYEQYF. CDR3 coding DNA: TGCAGTGCCGGGACCGGGAACTCCTACGAGCAGTACTTC.

This clonotype was observed a few times. The V call is TRBV6-1, the J call TRBJ2-3, with D possibly TRBD2 on 6 matching bases. This CDR3 region has 14 residues. V was cut by 7 bases and J by 1 base, with 12 bases left in between. Germline V gene lookup returns CDR1 MNHNS and CDR2 SASEGT. The CDR3 DNA reads as TGTGCCAGCACCTGGGGCGGGGGCACAGATACGCAGTATTTT. This translates into CASTWGGGTDTQYF.

This clonotype came up a few times. This chain joins TRBV6-1 and TRBJ2-7; D not resolved. CDR3 length equals 16 residues. Per germline, CDR1 MNHNS and CDR2 SASEGT. The V end lost 0 bases, the J end lost 2 bases, and 14 bases lay between the germline ends. For the CDR3, the DNA is TGTGCCAGCAGTGAAGCGCGTCAGGACCCAGCCTACGAGCAGTACTTC. Its translation is CASSEARQDPAYEQYF.

The rearrangement uses TRBV10-2 and TRBJ2-3, with 14 bases matching TRBD2. J lost 3 bases, V lost 7 bases, and 3 bases had no gene match. Germline V CDR1 and CDR2: WSHSY, SAAADI. CDR3 size: 15 residues. The CDR3 coding sequence is TGCGCCAGCAAGACTAGCGGGAGGGCGACAGATACGCAGTATTTT. Translating gives CASKTSGRATDTQYF.

The chain uses TRBV4-3 and TRBJ2-7, with 8 bases that match TRBD2. The CDR3 covers 16 residues. Trimming at V came to 1 base and at J to 6 bases, leaving 11 bases not matched to a gene. Germline V gene sequence: CDR1 LGHNA, CDR2 YSLEER. CDR3 protein: CASSQVTTAGEGEQYF. The DNA of the CDR3 is TGCGCCAGCAGCCAAGTGACGACAGCGGGAGAAGGCGAGCAGTACTTC.

V usage is TRBV20-1 and J usage is TRBJ1-5; tentative D call: TRBD1 (5 bases). The CDR3 loop spans 16 amino acids. Germline V gives CDR1 DFQATT, CDR2 SNEGSKA (reference sequence). Trimming took 3 bases from V and 0 from J, leaving 15 bases between them. CDR3 amino acids: CSASVAGRNSNQPQHF. CDR3 DNA sequence: TGCAGTGCTAGTGTAGCAGGGAGGAATAGCAATCAGCCCCAGCATTTT.

The sample holds a few counts of this clonotype. The chain links TRBV12-3 or TRBV12-4 to TRBJ1-2, with D possibly TRBD1 on 6 matching bases. Trimming shortened V by 3 bases and J by 3 bases, and 8 bases separated the two germline ends. This CDR3 region has 13 residues. The CDR3 sequence is CASSLDSYYGYTF. In DNA, the CDR3 is TGTGCCAGCAGTTTGGACAGCTACTATGGCTACACCTTC.

The gene calls are TRBV4-1 and TRBJ2-7; D remains ambiguous. Trimming took off 1 base at V and 2 bases at J, with 6 bases between the two ends. Germline V gene lookup returns CDR1 MGHRA and CDR2 YSYEKL. CDR3 length: 13 residues. The CDR3 loop is CASSQGATYEQYF. For the CDR3, the DNA is TGCGCCAGCAGCCAAGGGGCCACCTACGAGCAGTACTTC.

This clonotype was found a few times. This chain uses TRBV21-1 with TRBJ2-7. TRBV21-1 is labeled a pseudogene. The CDR3 spans 13 residues. The CDR3 reads CAIKTSRTYEQYF. CDR3 bases: TGTGCCATCAAGACCTCAAGGACCTACGAGCAGTACTTC.

The DNA for the CDR3 is TGTGCCAGCAGCTCGATTACAGTAGCGGGGTTCAATGAGCAGTTCTTC. Translation gives CASSSITVAGFNEQFF. The chain links TRBV27 to TRBJ2-1, with TRBD2 matching over 8 bases. CDR1 is MNHEY and CDR2 is SMNVEV in the germline V gene (reference sequence). The CDR3 is 16 residues long. V shed 6 bases, J shed 6 bases, and the junction held 13 bases outside the gene matches.

The rearrangement joins TRBV4-3 to TRBJ2-1; D may match TRBD1 or TRBD2 (5 bases each). Germline CDR1 reads LGHNA; CDR2 reads YSLEER. The CDR3 contains 15 residues. V was cut by 1 base and J by 4 bases, with 11 bases left in between. This chain's CDR3 is CASSQARDGYNEQFF. CDR3 in DNA: TGCGCCAGCAGCCAAGCCCGGGACGGATACAATGAGCAGTTCTTC.

CDR3 in amino acids: CASSLESPEGVNIQYF. The CDR3 nucleotides read TGTGCCAGCAGCTTAGAAAGCCCCGAGGGGGTAAACATTCAGTACTTC. The V call is TRBV7-6, the J call TRBJ2-4; perhaps TRBD1 as D (6 bases). The CDR3 covers 16 residues. Trimming cost V 1 base and J 6 bases, with 16 bases left between them. In germline, CDR1 is SGHVS, CDR2 FNYEAQ.

This clonotype was picked up many times. The V call is TRBV28, the J call TRBJ2-7; D is ambiguous. CDR1 is MDHEN and CDR2 is SYDVKM in the germline V gene. This CDR3 has 12 residues. The V and J ends lost 3 bases and 5 bases respectively, with 8 bases between them. CDR3: CASSFTDHEQYF. In DNA form, the CDR3 reads TGTGCCAGCAGTTTCACTGACCACGAGCAGTACTTC.

V gene TRBV15 combines with J gene TRBJ2-3, with 9 bases that match TRBD1. Germline V gene lookup returns CDR1 LNHNV and CDR2 YYDKDF (reference sequence). The CDR3 has 14 residues. Trimming cost V 9 bases and J 6 bases; bases outside gene matches: 10. CDR3 nucleotide sequence: TGTGCCACGGACGATGGGACAGGGAAGGATACGCAGTATTTT. The encoded protein is CATDDGTGKDTQYF.

This clonotype was counted at least ten times. The J gene is TRBJ2-1, the V gene TRBV6-5, with TRBD2 matching over 8 bases. The CDR3 sequence is 15 residues long. The germline CDR1 and CDR2 sequences are MNHEY and SVGAGI. V lost 6 bases, J lost 4 bases, and 8 bases stayed unmatched. The CDR3 DNA reads as TGTGCCAGCAGCCAAACTAGCGGAGATTACAATGAGCAGTTCTTC. Translated: CASSQTSGDYNEQFF.

This clonotype was recorded at least ten times. This chain links TRBV12-3 or TRBV12-4 with TRBJ1-3; 7 nucleotides align to TRBD1. This CDR3 is built from 14 residues. Trimming took 5 bases from V and 0 from J; bases not matched to a gene: 1. The CDR3 region is CASSRQGSGNTIYF. In DNA form, the CDR3 reads TGTGCCAGCAGTAGACAGGGCTCTGGAAACACCATATATTTT.

There are many counts of this clonotype. The chain joins TRBV4-2 to TRBJ2-7; D unclear. The germline V gene encodes CDR1 LGHNA and CDR2 YNFKEQ. Trimming stripped 0 bases from V and 7 bases from J, with 7 bases between. CDR3 length: 12 residues. The CDR3 DNA sequence: TGTGCCAGCAGCCAAGATCAGCGTGAGCAGTACTTC. This translates into CASSQDQREQYF.

Only a few counts were recorded for this clonotype. The chain joins TRBV19 to TRBJ2-1, with 14 positions matching TRBD2. After removal of 5 bases from V and 4 bases from J, the junction contained 10 bases not matched to a gene. CDR1 and CDR2 (germline): LNHDA, SQIVND (reference sequence). CDR3 size: 18 residues. CDR3 region: CASSHTPGLAGVYNEQFF. CDR3 sequence (DNA): TGTGCCAGTAGTCATACTCCGGGACTAGCGGGAGTTTACAATGAGCAGTTCTTC.

V is TRBV24-1 and J is TRBJ2-5; 8 nucleotides match TRBD2. Trimming cost V 4 bases and J 3 bases; bases outside gene matches: 3. Germline assignment: CDR1 KGHDR and CDR2 SFDVKD. This CDR3 has 14 residues. CDR3 region: CATSDQREKETQYF. Written as DNA, the CDR3 is TGTGCCACCAGTGACCAGCGGGAGAAAGAGACCCAGTACTTC.

This clonotype was seen a handful of times. The genes are TRBV25-1 and TRBJ1-4, with a weak D call TRBD1 (5 bases). This CDR3 comprises 17 residues. Deletions cut 1 base from V and 8 bases from J, with 20 bases between. The germline V gene encodes CDR1 MGHDK and CDR2 SYGVNS. The CDR3 nucleotides read TGTGCCAGCAGTGAATTTGGTGAAGGGGAAGGAAACGAAAAACTGTTTTTT. Translating gives CASSEFGEGEGNEKLFF.

This clonotype was recorded many times. This rearrangement joins TRBV4-3 to TRBJ2-5, with D unclear. The V gene lost 8 bases and the J gene lost 6 bases, with 7 bases spanning the gap. The CDR3 contains 10 residues. Germline CDR1 and CDR2: LGHNA and YSLEER. The CDR3 region has the DNA TGCGCCAGCCGACGTAAGACCCAGTACTTC. It codes for CASRRKTQYF.

The chain employs TRBV24-1 and TRBJ1-5; D not certain. Germline V gene sequence: CDR1 KGHDR, CDR2 SFDVKD. The CDR3 runs 15 residues. Trimming left V 4 bases short and J 4 bases short, with 13 bases between. DNA for the CDR3: TGTGCCACCAGTGACACTTCTTTTCCGAATCAGCCCCAGCATTTT. Amino acid sequence: CATSDTSFPNQPQHF.

This clonotype was counted only a few times. The V call is TRBV27, the J call TRBJ2-1; 7 positions agree with TRBD1. Germline V gene data show CDR1 as MNHEY and CDR2 as SMNVEV (reference sequence). The ends lost 3 bases at V and 4 bases at J; junction bases unmatched: 6. This CDR3 contains 15 residues. Here the CDR3 DNA reads TGTGCCAGCAGTTTCGGGTGGGACAGTTACAATGAGCAGTTCTTC. This translates into CASSFGWDSYNEQFF.